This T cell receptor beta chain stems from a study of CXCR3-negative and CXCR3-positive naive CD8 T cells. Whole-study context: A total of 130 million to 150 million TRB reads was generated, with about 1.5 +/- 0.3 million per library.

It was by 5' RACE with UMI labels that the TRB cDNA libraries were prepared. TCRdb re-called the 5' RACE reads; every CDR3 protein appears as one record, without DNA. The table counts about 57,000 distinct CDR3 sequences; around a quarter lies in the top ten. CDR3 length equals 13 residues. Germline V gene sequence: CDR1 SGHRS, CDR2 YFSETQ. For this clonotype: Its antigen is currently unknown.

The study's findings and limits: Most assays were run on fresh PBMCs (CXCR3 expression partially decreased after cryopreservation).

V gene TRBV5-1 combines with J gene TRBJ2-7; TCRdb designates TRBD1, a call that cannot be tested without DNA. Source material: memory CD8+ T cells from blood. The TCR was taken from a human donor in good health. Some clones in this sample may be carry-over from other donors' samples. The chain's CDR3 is CASSPTRGQEQYF.